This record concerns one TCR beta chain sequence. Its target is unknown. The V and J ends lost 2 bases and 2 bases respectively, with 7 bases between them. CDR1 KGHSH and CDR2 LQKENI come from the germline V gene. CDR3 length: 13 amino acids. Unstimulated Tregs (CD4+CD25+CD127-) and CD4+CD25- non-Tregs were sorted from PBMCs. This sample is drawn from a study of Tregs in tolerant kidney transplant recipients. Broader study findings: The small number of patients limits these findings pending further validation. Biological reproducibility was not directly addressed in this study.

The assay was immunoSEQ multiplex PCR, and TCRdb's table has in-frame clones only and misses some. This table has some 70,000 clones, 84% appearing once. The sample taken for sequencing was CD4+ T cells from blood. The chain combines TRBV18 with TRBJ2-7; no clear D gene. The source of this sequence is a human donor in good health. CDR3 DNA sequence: TGTGCCAGCTCACCAGATATGGCCTACGAGCAGTACTTC. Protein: CASSPDMAYEQYF.